This note documents a single T cell receptor (beta chain) sequence. TCRdb's table, derived via immunoSEQ multiplex PCR, lists solely in-frame clones and lacks some. Of over 150,000 clones in the sample, 79% were seen once. The germline gives CDR1 SGHRS, CDR2 YFSETQ. Trimming took 1 base from V and 3 from J; bases not matched to a gene: 9. The CDR3 extends over 17 amino acids. This entry is derived from a study of blood T cell repertoires in COVID-19. The material sequenced was PBMCs or T cells enriched from blood (not recorded which). The clonotype originates from a woman aged 70-85 years in a cohort exposed to, infected with or recovered from COVID-19 (not recorded which). V usage is TRBV5-1 and J usage is TRBJ2-1, with 8 bases identical to TRBD2. CDR3 bases: TGCGCCAGCAGCTTGTCGTCGACTAGCGTATACTACAATGAGCAGTTCTTC. This codes for CASSLSSTSVYYNEQFF. The variable domain in full, with the rest retrieved from reference TRBV5-1 and TRBJ2-1, is KAGVTQTPRYLIKTRGQQVTLSCSPISGHRSVSWYQQTPGQGLQFLFEYFSETQRNKGNFPGRFSGRQFSNSRSEMNVSTLELGDSALYLCASSLSSTSVYYNEQFFGPGTRLTVL.